This passage covers 3 T cell receptor beta chains from one sample sequenced in a study of T cell repertoires in cytomegalovirus infection. In TCRdb, the reads were re-called with MiXCR into one record per CDR3 protein. This sample has 630,000 or so distinct CDR3 sequences, with 24% found just once. Sequenced material: CD8+ T cells from PBMCs. These receptors came from a human donor in good health (CMV status not recorded). Some clones in this sample may be carry-over from other donors' samples.

A few counts support this clonotype. The chain links TRBV20-1 to TRBJ2-5; unclear D gene. Trimming removed 0 bases at V and 1 base at J, with 15 bases between. The V gene's germline CDR1 is DFQATT and CDR2 SNEGSKA (reference sequence). The CDR3 consists of 16 residues. The CDR3 sequence: CSARDPWAAAQETQYF. As DNA, the CDR3 is TGCAGTGCTAGAGATCCATGGGCGGCCGCCCAAGAGACCCAGTACTTC.

This clonotype was picked up a small number of times. This chain links TRBV28 with TRBJ2-7; 8 bases map to TRBD1. V dropped 1 base and J dropped 4; count of bases not matched to a gene: 12. CDR1 is MDHEN and CDR2 is SYDVKM in the germline V gene. This CDR3 has 17 residues. CDR3 nucleotides: TGTGCCAGCAGTTTATTGGCAGGGGGCAGGGAGAGTTACGAGCAGTACTTC. Protein sequence: CASSLLAGGRESYEQYF.

This clonotype was seen at least ten times. The J gene is TRBJ2-7, the V gene TRBV28, with 8 bases fitting TRBD1. The germline CDR1 and CDR2 sequences are MDHEN and SYDVKM. With 6 bases clipped from V and 4 bases from J, the junction kept 11 bases outside the gene matches. This CDR3 has 15 residues. DNA of the CDR3: TGTGCCAGCAGCCCAGGGGGCCAGGGGTTATACGAGCAGTACGTC. Translating it yields CASSPGGQGLYEQYV.